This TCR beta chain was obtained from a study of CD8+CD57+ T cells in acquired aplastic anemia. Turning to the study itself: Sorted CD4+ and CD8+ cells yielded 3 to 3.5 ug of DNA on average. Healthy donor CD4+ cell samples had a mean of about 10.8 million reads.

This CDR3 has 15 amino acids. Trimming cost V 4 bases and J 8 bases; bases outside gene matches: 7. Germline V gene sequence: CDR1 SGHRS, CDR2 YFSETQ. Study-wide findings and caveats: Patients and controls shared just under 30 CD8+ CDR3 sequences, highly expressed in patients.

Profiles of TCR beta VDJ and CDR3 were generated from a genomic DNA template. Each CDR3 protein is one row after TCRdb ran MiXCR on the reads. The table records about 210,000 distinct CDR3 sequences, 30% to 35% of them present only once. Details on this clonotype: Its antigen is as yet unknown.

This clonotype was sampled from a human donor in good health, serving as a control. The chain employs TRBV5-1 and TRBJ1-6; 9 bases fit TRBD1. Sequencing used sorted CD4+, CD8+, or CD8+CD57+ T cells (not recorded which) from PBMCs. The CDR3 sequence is CASSTGDREDSPLHF. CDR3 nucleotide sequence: TGCGCCAGCAGCACCGGGGACAGGGAGGATTCACCCCTCCACTTT.